The 20 T cell receptor beta chains below were found in one sample sequenced in a study of T cells after yellow fever vaccination. From the 5' RACE reads, TCRdb called clonotypes with MiXCR, one entry per CDR3 protein. The sample consists of approximately 180,000 distinct CDR3 sequences, 6.2% of them appearing once. The source material was CD4+ T cells sorted from PBMCs, sampled on the day of the first yellow fever vaccination. These receptors came from a man aged 18 to 35 who received the YFV17D yellow fever vaccine.

In this sample, this clonotype turned up many times. The chain is built from TRBV5-1 and TRBJ2-3; D call uncertain. Trimming shortened V by 5 bases and J by 0 bases, and 13 bases separated the two germline ends. This CDR3 contains 15 residues. Germline V CDR1 and CDR2: SGHRS, YFSETQ. CDR3 DNA sequence: TGCGCCAGCAGTATGTTAGATACTAGCACAGATACGCAGTATTTT. Translation: CASSMLDTSTDTQYF.

This clonotype was detected a few times. DNA of the CDR3: TGTGCCAGCTCACCTCCCGGGACAGGGATCTCTGGAAACACCATATATTTT. Amino acids: CASSPPGTGISGNTIYF. This chain links TRBV18 with TRBJ1-3, with TRBD1 matching 9 bases. V was pared by 3 bases and J by 0 bases, with 6 bases of the junction left unmatched. This CDR3 has 17 amino acids. Germline loops: CDR1 KGHSH, CDR2 LQKENI.

This clonotype has at least ten counts. This sequence joins TRBV12-3 or TRBV12-4 and TRBJ1-5, with 8 bases that match TRBD1. The CDR3 extends over 16 amino acids. V shed 6 bases, J shed 0 bases, and the junction held 7 bases outside the gene matches. DNA for the CDR3: TGTGCCAGCAGCCCTGGGACAGGATATAGCAATCAGCCCCAGCATTTT. It is translated as CASSPGTGYSNQPQHF.

This clonotype has at least ten counts. This chain uses TRBV5-1 with TRBJ2-3, with 9 bases lining up with TRBD2. The CDR3 covers 16 residues. The germline CDR1 and CDR2 sequences are SGHRS and YFSETQ. Germline trimming cut 3 bases from V and 2 bases from J; bases unmatched to any gene: 7. The CDR3 bases are TGCGCCAGCAGCTCGCTTAGCGGGGGCCTCACAGATACGCAGTATTTT. Encoded protein: CASSSLSGGLTDTQYF.

In its sample, this clonotype was seen many times. The V gene is TRBV20-1, the J gene TRBJ1-2; D is unclear. The CDR3 has 11 amino acids. Trimming removed 2 bases from V and 3 bases from J, with 4 bases in between. Germline loops: CDR1 DFQATT, CDR2 SNEGSKA (reference sequence). Here the CDR3 DNA reads TGCAGTGCTAGACAGGACTATGGCTACACCTTC. Its protein is CSARQDYGYTF.

The table lists this clonotype with a few counts. This rearrangement joins TRBV27 to TRBJ2-3; 7 nucleotides match TRBD2. This CDR3 is 15 amino acids long. Looked up from germline, CDR1 is MNHEY and CDR2 is SMNVEV (reference sequence). V lost 1 base, J lost 2 bases, and 3 bases stayed unmatched. CDR3 DNA: TGTGCCAGCAGTTTATGGGGGGGGATCACAGATACGCAGTATTTT. Amino acids: CASSLWGGITDTQYF.

This chain uses TRBV18 with TRBJ2-4; perhaps D is TRBD1 or TRBD2 (6 bases each). Trimming left V 0 bases short and J 0 bases short, with 12 bases between. The V gene's germline CDR1 is KGHSH and CDR2 LQKENI. CDR3 size: 17 residues. CDR3: CASSPPGGGIAKNIQYF. The CDR3 DNA is TGTGCCAGCTCACCACCAGGAGGGGGTATAGCCAAAAACATTCAGTACTTC.

Many counts were recorded for this clonotype. CDR3 DNA sequence: TGCGCCAGCAGCTTGGCACAGACCCAGTACTTC. Protein sequence: CASSLAQTQYF. The rearrangement links TRBV5-1 to TRBJ2-5; no definite D call. The CDR3 is 11 amino acids. Per the germline V gene, CDR1 is SGHRS and CDR2 is YFSETQ. Trimming stripped 0 bases from V and 6 bases from J, with 3 bases between.

A few counts support this clonotype. The chain combines TRBV5-1 with TRBJ2-2; the match to TRBD1 covers 8 bases. Germline values: CDR1 SGHRS, CDR2 YFSETQ. The CDR3 spans 14 residues. The V segment lost 6 bases and the J segment 7 bases; nucleotides outside the gene matches: 8. CDR3 residues: CASKEQGDSGELFF. The CDR3 nucleotides are TGCGCCAGCAAGGAACAGGGGGATAGCGGGGAGCTGTTTTTT.

This clonotype was detected ten times or more. The V and J genes are TRBV20-1 and TRBJ1-5, with D possibly TRBD1 on 6 matching bases. Trimming removed 4 bases at V and 4 bases at J, with 11 bases between. The CDR3 spans 13 residues. CDR1 and CDR2 (germline): DFQATT, SNEGSKA (reference sequence). CDR3 nucleotides: TGCAGTGCTACAAAACAGGGAAATCAGCCCCAGCATTTT. Protein sequence: CSATKQGNQPQHF.

This clonotype was counted only a few times. The V call is TRBV12-3 or TRBV12-4, the J call TRBJ1-2, with D maybe TRBD1 (6 bases). The CDR3 spans 13 residues. The germline V and J ends were trimmed by 3 bases and 4 bases, with 9 bases remaining between them. CDR3 in DNA: TGTGCCAGCAGTTTCACAGGGTTCTATGGCTACACCTTC. The encoded protein is CASSFTGFYGYTF.

This clonotype was picked up a small number of times. The rearrangement links TRBV7-8 to TRBJ2-1, with a weak D call TRBD2 (5 bases). CDR1 is SGHVS, CDR2 FQNEAQ, per germline. This CDR3 has 16 amino acids. The V gene lost 3 bases and the J gene lost 0 bases, with 12 bases spanning the gap. The CDR3 region has the DNA TGTGCCAGCAGCTTGTCTACTAGAGCCTCCTACAATGAGCAGTTCTTC. Its translation: CASSLSTRASYNEQFF.

The chain couples TRBV2 to TRBJ2-2; D unresolved. This CDR3 has 12 amino acids. Germline CDR1 and CDR2: SNHLY and FYNNEI. V gave up 6 bases and J gave up 3 bases, with 5 bases separating them. The CDR3: CASRYDTGELFF. For the CDR3, the DNA is TGTGCCAGCAGATACGACACCGGGGAGCTGTTTTTT.

This clonotype was counted at least ten times. This chain connects TRBV7-2 to TRBJ1-1; TRBD1 is a possible D gene (5 bases). Between the trimmed V and J ends, which lost 3 bases and 4 bases, there was a span of 15 bases. The CDR3 spans 15 residues. Germline CDR1 reads SGHTA; CDR2 reads FQGNSA. CDR3 nucleotides: TGTGCCAGCAGCTTTTCGCCGGGACGGACCACTGAAGCTTTCTTT. This gives the protein CASSFSPGRTTEAFF.

This CDR3 reads CASSLRDRSRTTQYF. The CDR3 DNA reads TGTGCCAGCAGCTTGAGGGACAGATCAAGAACGACCCAGTACTTC. The V call is TRBV5-6, the J call TRBJ2-5; 7 bases are a match to TRBD1. This CDR3 region has 15 residues. Germline CDR1 is SGHDT and CDR2 is YYEEEE. The V gene end was trimmed by 1 base and the J gene end by 7 bases; junction bases not matched to a gene: 10.

This clonotype has just a few counts. V gene TRBV12-3 or TRBV12-4 combines with J gene TRBJ1-6, with D unresolved. This CDR3 comprises 14 residues. The ends were cut back, 1 base at V and 4 bases at J, with 5 bases in the middle. In DNA form, the CDR3 reads TGTGCCAGCAGTTTAGGTGGATATAATTCACCCCTCCACTTT. This encodes CASSLGGYNSPLHF.

The gene calls are TRBV6-2 or TRBV6-3 and TRBJ2-5; 13 bases fit TRBD2. CDR3 length: 14 residues. J gave up 7 bases and V 6 bases, and 5 bases lay outside the gene matches. CDR1 and CDR2 (germline): MNHEY, SVGEGT. The DNA of the CDR3 is TGTGCCAGCAGGGGACTAGCGGGGATGATGACCCAGTACTTC. Translating it yields CASRGLAGMMTQYF.

This clonotype was counted ten times or more. The chain joins TRBV5-5 to TRBJ1-6; 11 nucleotides line up with TRBD1. Germline lookup yields CDR1 SGHKS and CDR2 YYEKEE (reference sequence). The CDR3 contains 17 residues. V was clipped by 4 bases and J by 7 bases; unmatched bases: 10. CDR3 loop: CASSGGPRTGGNSPLHF. The CDR3 region has the DNA TGTGCCAGCAGCGGGGGACCTAGGACAGGGGGCAATTCACCCCTCCACTTT.

At least ten counts were recorded for this clonotype. The J gene is TRBJ1-6, the V gene TRBV12-3 or TRBV12-4; D remains ambiguous. V was clipped by 7 bases and J by 5 bases, with 18 bases between them. The CDR3 has 16 amino acids. The CDR3 loop reads CASTPALGSNNSPLHF. The CDR3 nucleotides read TGTGCCAGCACTCCCGCTTTGGGCAGTAATAATTCACCCCTCCACTTT.

The table lists this clonotype with a few counts. The chain joins TRBV5-4 to TRBJ2-1; TRBD2 matches 7 bases. Per the germline V gene, CDR1 is SGHNT and CDR2 is YYREEE (reference sequence). CDR3 size: 13 residues. Losses at the gene ends were 6 bases for V and 2 bases for J; bases not matched to a gene: 2. The CDR3 reads CASTGRAYNEQFF. Written as DNA, the CDR3 is TGTGCCAGCACGGGGAGGGCCTACAATGAGCAGTTCTTC.